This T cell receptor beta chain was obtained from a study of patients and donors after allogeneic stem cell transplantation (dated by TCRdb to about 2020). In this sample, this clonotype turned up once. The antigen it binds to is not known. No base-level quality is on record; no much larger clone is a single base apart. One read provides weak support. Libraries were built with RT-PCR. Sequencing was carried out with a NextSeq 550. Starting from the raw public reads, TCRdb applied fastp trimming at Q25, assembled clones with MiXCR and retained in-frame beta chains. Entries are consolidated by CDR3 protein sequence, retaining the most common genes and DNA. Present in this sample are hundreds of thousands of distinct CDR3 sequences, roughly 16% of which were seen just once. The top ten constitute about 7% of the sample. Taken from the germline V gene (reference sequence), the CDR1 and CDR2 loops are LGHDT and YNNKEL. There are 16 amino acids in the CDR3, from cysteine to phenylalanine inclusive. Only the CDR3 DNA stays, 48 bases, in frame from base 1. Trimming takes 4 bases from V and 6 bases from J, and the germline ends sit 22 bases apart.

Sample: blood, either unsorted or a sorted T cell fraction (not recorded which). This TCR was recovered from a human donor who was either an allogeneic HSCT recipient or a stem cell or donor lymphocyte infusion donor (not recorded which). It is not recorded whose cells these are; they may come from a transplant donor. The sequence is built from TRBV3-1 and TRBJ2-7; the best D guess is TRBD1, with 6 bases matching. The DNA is TGTGCCAGCAGCCCTTACTCCGGGACACCTCCTGGCGAGCAGTACTTC. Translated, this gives CASSPYSGTPPGEQYF.